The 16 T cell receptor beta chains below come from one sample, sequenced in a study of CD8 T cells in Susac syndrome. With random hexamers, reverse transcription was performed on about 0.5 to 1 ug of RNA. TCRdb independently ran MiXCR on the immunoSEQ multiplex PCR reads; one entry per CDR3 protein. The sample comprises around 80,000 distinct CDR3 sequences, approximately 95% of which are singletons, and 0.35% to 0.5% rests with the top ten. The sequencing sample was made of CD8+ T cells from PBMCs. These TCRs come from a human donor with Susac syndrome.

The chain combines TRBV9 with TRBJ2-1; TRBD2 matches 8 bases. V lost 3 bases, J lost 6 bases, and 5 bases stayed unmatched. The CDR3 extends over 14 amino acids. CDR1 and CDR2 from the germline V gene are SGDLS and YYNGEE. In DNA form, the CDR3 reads TGTGCCAGCAGCGCAGACGGGGGGGGCAATGAGCAGTTCTTC. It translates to CASSADGGGNEQFF.

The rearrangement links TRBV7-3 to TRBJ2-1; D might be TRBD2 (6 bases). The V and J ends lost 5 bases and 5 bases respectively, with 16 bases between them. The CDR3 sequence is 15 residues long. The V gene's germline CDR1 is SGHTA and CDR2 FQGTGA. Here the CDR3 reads CASSEAPTGDNEQFF. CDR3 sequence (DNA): TGTGCCAGCAGCGAGGCCCCGACGGGGGACAATGAGCAGTTCTTC.

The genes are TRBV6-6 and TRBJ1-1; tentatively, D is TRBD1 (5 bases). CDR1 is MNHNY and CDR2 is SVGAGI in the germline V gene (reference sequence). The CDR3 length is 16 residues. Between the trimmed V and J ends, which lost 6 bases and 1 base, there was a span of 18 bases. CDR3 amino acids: CASSIGTPLTNTEAFF. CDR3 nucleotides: TGTGCCAGCAGCATCGGGACCCCCCTCACGAACACTGAAGCTTTCTTT.

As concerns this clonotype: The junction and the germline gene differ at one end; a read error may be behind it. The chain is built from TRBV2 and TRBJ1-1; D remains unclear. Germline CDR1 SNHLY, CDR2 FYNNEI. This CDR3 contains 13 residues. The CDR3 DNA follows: TGTGCCAGCAGGGAAGGAGCGAACACTGAAGCTTTCTTT. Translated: CASREGANTEAFF.

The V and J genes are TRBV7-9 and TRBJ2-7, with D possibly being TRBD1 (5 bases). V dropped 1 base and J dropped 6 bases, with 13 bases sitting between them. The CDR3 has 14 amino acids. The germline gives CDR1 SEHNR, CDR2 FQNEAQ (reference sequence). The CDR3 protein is CASSLVGRAGEQYF. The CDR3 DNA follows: TGTGCCAGCAGCTTAGTAGGCAGGGCTGGCGAGCAGTACTTC.

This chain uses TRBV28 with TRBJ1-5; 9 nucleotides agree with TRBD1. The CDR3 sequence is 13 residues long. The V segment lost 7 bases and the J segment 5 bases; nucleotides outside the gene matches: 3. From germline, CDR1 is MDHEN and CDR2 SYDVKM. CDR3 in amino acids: CASNRDRDQPQHF. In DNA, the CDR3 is TGTGCCAGCAACCGGGACAGGGATCAGCCCCAGCATTTT.

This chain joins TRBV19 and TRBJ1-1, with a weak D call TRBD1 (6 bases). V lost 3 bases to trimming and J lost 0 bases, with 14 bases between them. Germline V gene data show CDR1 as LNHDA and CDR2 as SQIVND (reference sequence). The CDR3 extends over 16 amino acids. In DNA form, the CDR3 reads TGTGCCAGTAGTATTCACCAGGGGACATTGAACACTGAAGCTTTCTTT. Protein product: CASSIHQGTLNTEAFF.

The CDR3 spells CASSQEMGPIYGYTF. In nucleotides, the CDR3 is TGTGCCAGCAGCCAAGAGATGGGGCCCATTTATGGCTACACCTTC. The chain joins TRBV14 to TRBJ1-2, with a weak D call TRBD1 (5 bases). Trimming cost V 0 bases and J 5 bases, with 13 bases left between them. Germline values: CDR1 SGHDN, CDR2 FVKESK. There are 15 residues in the CDR3.

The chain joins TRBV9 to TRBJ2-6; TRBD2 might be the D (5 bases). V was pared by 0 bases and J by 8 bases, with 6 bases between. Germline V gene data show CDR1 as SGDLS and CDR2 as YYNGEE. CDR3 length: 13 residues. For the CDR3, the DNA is TGTGCCAGCAGCGTAGCGGGAACCAACGTCCTGACTTTC. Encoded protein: CASSVAGTNVLTF. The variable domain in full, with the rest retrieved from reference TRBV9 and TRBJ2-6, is DSGVTQTPKHLITATGQRVTLRCSPRSGDLSVYWYQQSLDQGLQFLIQYYNGEERAKGNILERFSAQQFPDLHSELNLSSLELGDSALYFCASSVAGTNVLTFGAGSRLTVL.

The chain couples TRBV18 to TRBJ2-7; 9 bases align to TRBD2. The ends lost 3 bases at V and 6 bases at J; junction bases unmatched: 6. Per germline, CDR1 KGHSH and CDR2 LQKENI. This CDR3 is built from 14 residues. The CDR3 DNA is TGTGCCAGCTCACCCAGCGGGGGGCATTCCGAGCAGTACTTC. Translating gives CASSPSGGHSEQYF.

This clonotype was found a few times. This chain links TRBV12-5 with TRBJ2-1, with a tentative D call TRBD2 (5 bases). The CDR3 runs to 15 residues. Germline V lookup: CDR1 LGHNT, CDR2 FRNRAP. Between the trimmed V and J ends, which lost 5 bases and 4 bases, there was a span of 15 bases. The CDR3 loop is CASGADAEGYNEQFF. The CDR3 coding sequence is TGTGCTAGTGGTGCCGACGCAGAGGGATACAATGAGCAGTTCTTC.

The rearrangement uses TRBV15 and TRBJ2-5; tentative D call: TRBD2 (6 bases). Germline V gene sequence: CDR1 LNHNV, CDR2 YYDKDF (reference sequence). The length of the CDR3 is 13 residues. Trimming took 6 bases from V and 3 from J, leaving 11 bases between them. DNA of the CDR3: TGTGCCACCAGTTTGGGGGGAGAAGAGACCCAGTACTTC. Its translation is CATSLGGEETQYF.

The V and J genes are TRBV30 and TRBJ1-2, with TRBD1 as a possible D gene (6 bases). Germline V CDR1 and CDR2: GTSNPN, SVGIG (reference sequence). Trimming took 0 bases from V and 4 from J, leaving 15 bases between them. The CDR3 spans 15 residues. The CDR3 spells CAWSVQGLKLYGYTF. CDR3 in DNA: TGTGCCTGGAGTGTGCAGGGGCTAAAACTCTATGGCTACACCTTC.

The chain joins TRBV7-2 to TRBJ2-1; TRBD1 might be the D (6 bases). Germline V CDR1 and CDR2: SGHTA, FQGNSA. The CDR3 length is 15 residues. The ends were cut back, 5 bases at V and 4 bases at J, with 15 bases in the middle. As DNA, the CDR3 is TGTGCCAGCAGCCAGCACGGGACAAAGTACAATGAGCAGTTCTTC. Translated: CASSQHGTKYNEQFF. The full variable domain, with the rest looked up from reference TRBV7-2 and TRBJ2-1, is GAGVSQSPSNKVTEKGKDVELRCDPISGHTALYWYRQSLGQGLEFLIYFQGNSAPDKSGLPSDRFSAERTGGSVSTLTIQRTQQEDSAVYLCASSQHGTKYNEQFFGPGTRLTVL.

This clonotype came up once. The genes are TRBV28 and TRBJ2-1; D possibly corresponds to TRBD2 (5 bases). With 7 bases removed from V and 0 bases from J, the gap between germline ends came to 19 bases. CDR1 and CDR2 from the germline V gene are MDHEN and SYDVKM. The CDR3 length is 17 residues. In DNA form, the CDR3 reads TGTGCCAGCAAAGTCACGGGGAAAAAGAGCTCCTACAATGAGCAGTTCTTC. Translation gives CASKVTGKKSSYNEQFF.

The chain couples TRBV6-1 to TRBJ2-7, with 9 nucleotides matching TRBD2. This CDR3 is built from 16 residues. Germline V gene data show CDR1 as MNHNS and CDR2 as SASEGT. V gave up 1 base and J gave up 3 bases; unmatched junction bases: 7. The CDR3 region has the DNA TGTGCCAGCAGTGAAGAATGGCGGGAGGGCCGCTACGAGCAGTACTTC. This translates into CASSEEWREGRYEQYF.